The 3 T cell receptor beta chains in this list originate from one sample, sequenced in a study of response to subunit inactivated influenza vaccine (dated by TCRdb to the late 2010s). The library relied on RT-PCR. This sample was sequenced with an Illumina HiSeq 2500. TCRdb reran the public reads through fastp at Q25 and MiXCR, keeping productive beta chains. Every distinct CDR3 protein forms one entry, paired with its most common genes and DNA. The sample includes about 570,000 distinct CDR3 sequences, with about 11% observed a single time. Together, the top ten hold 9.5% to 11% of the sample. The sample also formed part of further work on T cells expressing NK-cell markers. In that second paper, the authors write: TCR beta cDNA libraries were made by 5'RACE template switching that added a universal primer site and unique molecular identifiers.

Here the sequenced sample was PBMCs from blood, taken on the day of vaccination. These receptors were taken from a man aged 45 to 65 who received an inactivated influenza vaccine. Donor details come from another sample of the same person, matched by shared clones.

CDR3 sequence: CATSDPSGSLLHEQFF. CDR3 DNA sequence: TGTGCCACCAGTGACCCTAGCGGGAGCTTGTTGCATGAGCAGTTCTTC. This sequence joins TRBV24-1 and TRBJ2-1; TRBD2 matches at 10 bases. Germline V gene sequence: CDR1 KGHDR, CDR2 SFDVKD. The CDR3 runs 16 residues. With 4 bases clipped from V and 8 bases from J, the junction kept 10 bases outside the gene matches.

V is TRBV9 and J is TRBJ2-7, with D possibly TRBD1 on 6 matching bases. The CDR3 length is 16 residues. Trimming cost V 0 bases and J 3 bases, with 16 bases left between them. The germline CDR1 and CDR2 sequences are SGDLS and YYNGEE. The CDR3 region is CASSVGGRGTYYEQYF. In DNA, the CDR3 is TGTGCCAGCAGCGTAGGGGGCAGGGGAACGTACTACGAGCAGTACTTC.

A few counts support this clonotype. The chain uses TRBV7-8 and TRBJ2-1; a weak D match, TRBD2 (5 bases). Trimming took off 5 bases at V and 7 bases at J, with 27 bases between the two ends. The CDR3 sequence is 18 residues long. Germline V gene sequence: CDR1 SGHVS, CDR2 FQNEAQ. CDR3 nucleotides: TGTGCCAGCAGCCCCCTCGGGGAGCGGCTATATCTGCGGAATGAGCAGTTCTTC. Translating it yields CASSPLGERLYLRNEQFF.